The clone carrying this T cell receptor beta chain occurred many times. The antigen remains undetermined. Unique molecular identifiers were used in preparing the TCRbeta library. TCRdb reprocessed the PCR reads with MiXCR, giving one entry per CDR3 protein. The table lists about 120,000 distinct CDR3 sequences, under 30% of them singletons. The CDR3 covers 17 residues. Unmatched junction bases numbered 12, after V lost 3 bases and J lost 7 bases. Germline CDR1 is LGHNA and CDR2 is YSLEER. The data are from a study of T-cell reconstitution after alpha-beta-depleted transplantation in children. Study results and limitations: Surviving recipient T cells and intrathymic progenitors accounted for some patients' high TCRbeta diversity at day 60.

The TCR sequence derives from a male patient aged 2-9 years who had a stem cell transplant for chronic granulomatous disease, so the T cells may come from the graft donor. Source: PBMCs, mostly from graft donor cells, taken 180 days after TCRalphabeta/CD19-depleted stem cell transplant. The chain employs TRBV4-3 and TRBJ2-1; 10 bases are shared with TRBD2. CDR3 in amino acids: CASSQAVGAGGPNEQFF. The DNA of the CDR3 is TGCGCCAGCAGCCAGGCGGTCGGAGCGGGGGGGCCAAATGAGCAGTTCTTC.